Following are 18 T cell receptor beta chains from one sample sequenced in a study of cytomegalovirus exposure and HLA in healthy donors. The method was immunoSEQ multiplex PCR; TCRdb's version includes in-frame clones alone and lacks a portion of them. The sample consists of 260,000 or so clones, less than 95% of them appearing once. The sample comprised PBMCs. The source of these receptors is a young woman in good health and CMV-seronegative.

The CDR3 here is CASSLGGGLQYF. CDR3 DNA: TGTGCCAGCAGCTTAGGGGGTGGACTGCAGTACTTC. The chain employs TRBV7-2 and TRBJ2-7; TRBD2 is a possible D gene (5 bases). Trimming stripped 1 base from V and 9 bases from J, with 10 bases between. Germline V CDR1 and CDR2: SGHTA, FQGNSA. The CDR3 contains 12 residues.

CDR3 sequence (DNA): TGTGCCAGCAGTTCGCTACTCAACTATGGCTACACCTTC. This encodes CASSSLLNYGYTF. The chain links TRBV27 to TRBJ1-2; no clear D gene. The CDR3 loop spans 13 amino acids. Trimming took off 4 bases at V and 2 bases at J, with 8 bases between the two ends. The germline gives CDR1 MNHEY, CDR2 SMNVEV (reference sequence).

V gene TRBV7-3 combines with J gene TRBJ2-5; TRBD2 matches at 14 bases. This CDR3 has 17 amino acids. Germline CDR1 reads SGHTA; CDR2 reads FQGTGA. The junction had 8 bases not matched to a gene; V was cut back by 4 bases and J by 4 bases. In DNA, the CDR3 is TGTGCCAGCAGCTCCAACCGACTAGCGGGAGGGCGAGAGACCCAGTACTTC. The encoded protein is CASSSNRLAGGRETQYF.

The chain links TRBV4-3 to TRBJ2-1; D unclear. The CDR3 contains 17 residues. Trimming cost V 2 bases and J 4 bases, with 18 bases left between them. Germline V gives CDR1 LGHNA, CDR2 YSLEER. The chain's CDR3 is CASSQSPFRVGYNEQFF. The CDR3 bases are TGCGCCAGCAGCCAAAGCCCGTTCCGGGTAGGATACAATGAGCAGTTCTTC.

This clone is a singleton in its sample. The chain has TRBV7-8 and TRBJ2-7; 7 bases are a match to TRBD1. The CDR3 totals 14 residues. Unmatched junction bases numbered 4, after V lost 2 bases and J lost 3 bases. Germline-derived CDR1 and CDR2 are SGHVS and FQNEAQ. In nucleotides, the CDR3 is TGTGCCAGCAGCTTACAGGGGGTGGTCTACGAGCAGTACTTC. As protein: CASSLQGVVYEQYF.

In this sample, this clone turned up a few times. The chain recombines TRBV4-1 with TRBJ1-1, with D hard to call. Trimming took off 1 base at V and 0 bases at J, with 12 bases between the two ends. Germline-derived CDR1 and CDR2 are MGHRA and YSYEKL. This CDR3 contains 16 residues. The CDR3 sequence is CASSQGAGEMNTEAFF. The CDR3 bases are TGCGCCAGCAGCCAAGGAGCAGGAGAGATGAACACTGAAGCTTTCTTT.

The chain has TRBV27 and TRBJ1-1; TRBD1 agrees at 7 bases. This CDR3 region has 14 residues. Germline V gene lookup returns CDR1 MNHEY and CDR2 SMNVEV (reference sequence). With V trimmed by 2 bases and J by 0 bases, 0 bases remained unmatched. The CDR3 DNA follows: TGTGCCAGCAGTTTAACAGGGGTGAACACTGAAGCTTTCTTT. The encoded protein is CASSLTGVNTEAFF.

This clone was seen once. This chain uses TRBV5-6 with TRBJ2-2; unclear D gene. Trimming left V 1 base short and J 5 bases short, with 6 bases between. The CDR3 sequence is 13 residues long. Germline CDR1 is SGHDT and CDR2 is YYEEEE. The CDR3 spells CASSLTGTGELFF. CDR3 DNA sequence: TGTGCCAGCAGCTTGACTGGAACCGGGGAGCTGTTTTTT.

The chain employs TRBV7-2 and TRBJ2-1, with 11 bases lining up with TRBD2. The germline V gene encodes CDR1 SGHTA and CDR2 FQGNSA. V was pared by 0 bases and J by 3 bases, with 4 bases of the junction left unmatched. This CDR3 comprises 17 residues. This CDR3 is CASSLATTSGSYNEQFF. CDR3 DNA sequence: TGTGCCAGCAGCTTAGCGACTACTAGCGGGAGCTACAATGAGCAGTTCTTC.

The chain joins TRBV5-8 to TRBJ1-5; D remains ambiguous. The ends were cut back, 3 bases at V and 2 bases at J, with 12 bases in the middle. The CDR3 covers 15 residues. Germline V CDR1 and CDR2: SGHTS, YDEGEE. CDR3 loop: CASSSSPSGNQPQHF. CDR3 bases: TGTGCCAGCAGCTCGAGTCCCTCTGGCAATCAGCCCCAGCATTTT.

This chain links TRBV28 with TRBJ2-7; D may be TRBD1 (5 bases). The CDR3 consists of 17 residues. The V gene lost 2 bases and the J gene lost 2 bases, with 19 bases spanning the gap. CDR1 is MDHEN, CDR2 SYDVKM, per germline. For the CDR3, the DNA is TGTGCCAGCAGTTTAAGCCCCAGGGATAAATCCACCTACGAGCAGTACTTC. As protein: CASSLSPRDKSTYEQYF.

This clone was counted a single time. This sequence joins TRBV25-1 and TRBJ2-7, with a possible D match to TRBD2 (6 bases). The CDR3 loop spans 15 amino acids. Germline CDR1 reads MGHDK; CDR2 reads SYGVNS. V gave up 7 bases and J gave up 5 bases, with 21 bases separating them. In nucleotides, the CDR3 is TGTGCCAGCACACCCCTCTTCGGGTCGGGGGACGAGCAGTACTTC. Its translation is CASTPLFGSGDEQYF.

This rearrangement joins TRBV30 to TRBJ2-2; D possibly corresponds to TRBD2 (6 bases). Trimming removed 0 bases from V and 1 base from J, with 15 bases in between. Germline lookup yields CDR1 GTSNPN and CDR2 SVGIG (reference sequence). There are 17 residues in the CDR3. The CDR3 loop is CAWSVGGGSGNTGELFF. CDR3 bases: TGTGCCTGGAGTGTAGGTGGGGGGAGTGGGAACACCGGGGAGCTGTTTTTT.

The CDR3 loop reads CASSSRPNEKLFF. The CDR3 nucleotides are TGTGCCAGCAGCTCGCGTCCTAATGAAAAACTGTTTTTT. The chain joins TRBV11-1 to TRBJ1-4, with D unclear. Germline CDR1 reads SGHAT; CDR2 reads FQDESV (reference sequence). This CDR3 is 13 amino acids long. V was trimmed by 4 bases and J by 3 bases, leaving 6 bases between them.

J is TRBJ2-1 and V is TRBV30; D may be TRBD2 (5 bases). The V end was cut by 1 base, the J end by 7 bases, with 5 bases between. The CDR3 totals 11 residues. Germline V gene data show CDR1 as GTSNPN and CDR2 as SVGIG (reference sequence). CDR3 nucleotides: TGTGCCTGGAGTGCGGGGAATGAGCAGTTCTTC. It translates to CAWSAGNEQFF.

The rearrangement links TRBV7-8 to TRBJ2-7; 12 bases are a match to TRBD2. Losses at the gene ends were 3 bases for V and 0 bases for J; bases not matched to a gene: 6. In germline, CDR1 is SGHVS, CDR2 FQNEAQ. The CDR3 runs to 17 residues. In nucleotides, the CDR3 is TGTGCCAGCAGCTTCCTAGCGGGAGGGCCAGTCTCCTACGAGCAGTACTTC. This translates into CASSFLAGGPVSYEQYF.

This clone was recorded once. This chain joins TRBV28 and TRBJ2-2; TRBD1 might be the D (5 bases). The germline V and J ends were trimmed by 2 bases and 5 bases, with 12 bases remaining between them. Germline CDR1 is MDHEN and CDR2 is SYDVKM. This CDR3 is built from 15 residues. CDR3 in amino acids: CASSLARVNTGELFF. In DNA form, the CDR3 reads TGTGCCAGCAGTTTAGCCAGGGTTAATACCGGGGAGCTGTTTTTT.

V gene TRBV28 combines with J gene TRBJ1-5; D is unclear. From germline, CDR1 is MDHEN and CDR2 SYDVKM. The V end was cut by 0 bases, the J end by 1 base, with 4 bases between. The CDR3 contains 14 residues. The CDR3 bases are TGTGCCAGCAGTTTATGGGCAAGCAATCAGCCCCAGCATTTT. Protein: CASSLWASNQPQHF.